The next 30 T cell receptor beta chains were all read from a single sample in a study of cytotoxic CD8 clonotypes in ibrutinib-treated CLL. TCRdb's table, derived via immunoSEQ multiplex PCR, lists solely in-frame clones and lacks some. Among 75,000 to 80,000 clones, roughly 85% were seen once, and the ten largest hold about 38%. The starting material was PBMCs, obtained after 24 months of ibrutinib treatment. These receptors came from a human donor with chronic lymphocytic leukemia.

This chain connects TRBV5-4 to TRBJ2-7; 8 bases line up with TRBD2. Germline V gene lookup returns CDR1 SGHNT and CDR2 YYREEE (reference sequence). The CDR3 spans 12 residues. The V segment lost 7 bases and the J segment 2 bases; nucleotides outside the gene matches: 2. The CDR3 sequence: CASSGGAYEQYF. CDR3 in DNA: TGTGCCAGCTCGGGGGGGGCCTACGAGCAGTACTTC.

V is TRBV19 and J is TRBJ2-2; TRBD1 matches at 7 bases. The length of the CDR3 is 16 residues. After removal of 4 bases from V and 2 bases from J, the junction contained 7 bases not matched to a gene. CDR1 is LNHDA, CDR2 SQIVND, per germline (reference sequence). The CDR3 spells CASSSRRGLNTGELFF. The DNA of the CDR3 is TGTGCCAGTAGTAGCCGAAGGGGGCTAAACACCGGGGAGCTGTTTTTT.

The chain recombines TRBV5-1 with TRBJ2-3; 8 bases are a match to TRBD2. The CDR3 is 16 amino acids. CDR1 SGHRS and CDR2 YFSETQ come from the germline V gene. The V segment lost 4 bases and the J segment 0 bases; nucleotides outside the gene matches: 7. CDR3 in amino acids: CASSVVAGISTDTQYF. CDR3 sequence (DNA): TGCGCCAGCAGCGTTGTAGCGGGGATTAGCACAGATACGCAGTATTTT.

This clone was counted only a few times. The chain employs TRBV30 and TRBJ2-1; D is unclear. V lost 5 bases and J lost 4, with 6 bases in between. The CDR3 spans 11 residues. Germline CDR1 reads GTSNPN; CDR2 reads SVGIG (reference sequence). The DNA for the CDR3 is TGTGCCTGGGAGCAGTACAATGAGCAGTTCTTC. Encoded protein: CAWEQYNEQFF.

The genes are TRBV6-6 and TRBJ2-3; TRBD2 aligns across 13 bases. V lost 6 bases and J lost 4; bases outside the gene matches: 7. Germline assignment: CDR1 MNHNY and CDR2 SVGAGI (reference sequence). There are 16 residues in the CDR3. The CDR3: CASRGLAGVHSDTQYF. The DNA for the CDR3 is TGTGCCAGCAGAGGACTAGCGGGAGTTCACTCAGATACGCAGTATTTT.

The sample holds a few counts of this clone. CDR3 sequence (DNA): TGTGCCAGCAGCGAAGGGCCCTGGGCTGGGGACTATGGCTACACCTTC. It encodes CASSEGPWAGDYGYTF. The chain combines TRBV7-9 with TRBJ1-2; no clear D gene. This CDR3 spans 16 amino acids. With 5 bases removed from V and 3 bases from J, the gap between germline ends came to 19 bases. Germline CDR1 SEHNR, CDR2 FQNEAQ (reference sequence).

V and J are TRBV18 and TRBJ2-3; 12 positions agree with TRBD2. CDR3 size: 15 residues. In germline, CDR1 is KGHSH, CDR2 LQKENI. V gave up 6 bases and J gave up 6 bases; unmatched junction bases: 7. Here the CDR3 DNA reads TGTGCCAGCTCGCGTGGACTAGCGGGAATGGATACGCAGTATTTT. Translation gives CASSRGLAGMDTQYF.

This clone has only one observation. V and J are TRBV18 and TRBJ2-7; D not resolved. Germline CDR1 is KGHSH and CDR2 is LQKENI. This CDR3 region has 14 residues. V dropped 2 bases and J dropped 1 base, with 9 bases sitting between them. The CDR3 region has the DNA TGTGCCAGCTCACCAAGGGCTACTTCCTACGAGCAGTACTTC. Encoded protein: CASSPRATSYEQYF. Full variable domain (outside the CDR3, taken from reference TRBV18 and TRBJ2-7): NAGVMQNPRHLVRRRGQEARLRCSPMKGHSHVYWYRQLPEEGLKFMVYLQKENIIDESGMPKERFSAEFPKEGPSILRIQQVVRGDSAAYFCASSPRATSYEQYFGPGTRLTVT.

The J gene is TRBJ2-7, the V gene TRBV7-9; TRBD1 matches at 7 bases. Germline V gene sequence: CDR1 SEHNR, CDR2 FQNEAQ (reference sequence). Unmatched junction bases numbered 3, after V lost 1 base and J lost 0 bases. The CDR3 runs 15 residues. For the CDR3, the DNA is TGTGCCAGCAGCTTAGAGGGACAGCGCTCCTACGAGCAGTACTTC. As protein: CASSLEGQRSYEQYF.

This chain joins TRBV28 and TRBJ2-5, with D unresolved. The length of the CDR3 is 12 residues. The ends were cut back, 6 bases at V and 4 bases at J, with 9 bases in the middle. Germline values: CDR1 MDHEN, CDR2 SYDVKM. CDR3 nucleotides: TGTGCCAGCAGGGGCCCCGGAGAGACCCAGTACTTC. It codes for CASRGPGETQYF. The full variable domain, its missing parts supplied by reference TRBV28 and TRBJ2-5, is DVKVTQSSRYLVKRTGEKVFLECVQDMDHENMFWYRQDPGLGLRLIYFSYDVKMKEKGDIPEGYSVSREKKERFSLILESASTNQTSMYLCASRGPGETQYFGPGTRLLVL.

J is TRBJ1-1 and V is TRBV10-3; the D gene is possibly TRBD1 (5 bases). The CDR3 is 13 amino acids. V shed 1 base and J shed 7 bases, with 10 bases lying between them. Germline CDR1 is ENHRY and CDR2 is SYGVKD. CDR3 protein: CAISEWGSDEAFF. CDR3 bases: TGTGCCATCAGTGAGTGGGGCAGCGATGAAGCTTTCTTT.

The chain employs TRBV6-1 and TRBJ2-7; D unclear. Germline lookup yields CDR1 MNHNS and CDR2 SASEGT. There are 14 residues in the CDR3. Trimming took off 2 bases at V and 6 bases at J, with 14 bases between the two ends. CDR3 sequence: CASSEWVNMSEQYF. The CDR3 region has the DNA TGTGCCAGCAGTGAATGGGTAAACATGTCCGAGCAGTACTTC.

This chain joins TRBV6-1 and TRBJ1-6, with TRBD1 identical over 10 bases. V lost 4 bases and J lost 10; bases outside the gene matches: 4. CDR1 and CDR2 (germline): MNHNS, SASEGT. CDR3 length: 14 amino acids. In nucleotides, the CDR3 is TGTGCCAGCAGTGCCGGGACAGGGGTATCACCCCTCCACTTT. This codes for CASSAGTGVSPLHF.

This chain connects TRBV28 to TRBJ2-3, with D hard to call. V was trimmed by 5 bases and J by 4 bases, leaving 13 bases between them. Germline lookup yields CDR1 MDHEN and CDR2 SYDVKM. CDR3 length: 14 residues. The CDR3 DNA reads TGTGCCAGCAGTGGGTCCTACCTATCAGATACGCAGTATTTT. This gives the protein CASSGSYLSDTQYF.

The chain is built from TRBV6-6 and TRBJ1-2; the D gene is possibly TRBD1 (5 bases). Germline values: CDR1 MNHNY, CDR2 SVGAGI (reference sequence). The V end lost 8 bases, the J end lost 4 bases, and 17 bases lay between the germline ends. The CDR3 loop spans 14 amino acids. The CDR3 DNA follows: TGTGCCAGCTATGCGGGGGGAGACGTCTATGGCTACACCTTC. Amino acid sequence: CASYAGGDVYGYTF.

The chain recombines TRBV7-6 with TRBJ2-2; 8 bases are shared with TRBD2. CDR1 and CDR2 (germline): SGHVS, FNYEAQ. The CDR3 consists of 16 residues. J gave up 0 bases and V 5 bases, and 5 bases lay outside the gene matches. In nucleotides, the CDR3 is TGTGCCAGCAGCCTAACTAGCGGCGCGAACACCGGGGAGCTGTTTTTT. Protein sequence: CASSLTSGANTGELFF.

The chain couples TRBV5-4 to TRBJ1-3, with D possibly TRBD1 on 5 matching bases. The V end was cut by 4 bases, the J end by 0 bases, with 14 bases between. The CDR3 sequence is 16 residues long. Germline CDR1 is SGHNT and CDR2 is YYREEE (reference sequence). CDR3 residues: CASSVSGARSGNTIYF. For the CDR3, the DNA is TGTGCCAGCAGCGTATCCGGGGCGCGCTCTGGAAACACCATATATTTT.

The rearrangement joins TRBV2 to TRBJ1-5; 7 bases fit TRBD1. After removal of 5 bases from V and 10 bases from J, the junction contained 20 bases not matched to a gene. This CDR3 is 17 amino acids long. Germline assignment: CDR1 SNHLY and CDR2 FYNNEI. CDR3 in amino acids: CASSLTGTASLISPQHF. The DNA for the CDR3 is TGTGCCAGCAGTTTGACCGGGACAGCATCATTAATCAGCCCCCAGCATTTT.

The chain has TRBV28 and TRBJ2-7, with TRBD2 matching over 8 bases. The germline V gene encodes CDR1 MDHEN and CDR2 SYDVKM. With 5 bases clipped from V and 1 base from J, the junction kept 10 bases outside the gene matches. The CDR3 sequence is 16 residues long. The CDR3 coding sequence is TGTGCCAGCAGTATGGGAACTAGCGGTTTTTCCTACGAGCAGTACTTC. Protein sequence: CASSMGTSGFSYEQYF.

The chain is built from TRBV4-1 and TRBJ2-5, with a weak D call TRBD2 (6 bases). CDR3 size: 14 residues. CDR1 and CDR2 (germline): MGHRA, YSYEKL. V was cut by 0 bases and J by 5 bases, with 10 bases left in between. CDR3 coding DNA: TGCGCCAGCAGCCAAGAAGGAGGGAGGGAGACCCAGTACTTC. This gives the protein CASSQEGGRETQYF.

In nucleotides, the CDR3 is TGTGCCAGCAGCTTAGTAGCGGGAGGGAGTGTTAATGAGCAGTTCTTC. Its translation is CASSLVAGGSVNEQFF. V usage is TRBV11-2 and J usage is TRBJ2-1, with TRBD2 identical over 11 bases. The germline gives CDR1 SGHAT, CDR2 FQNNGV. The CDR3 loop spans 16 amino acids. The ends lost 1 base at V and 7 bases at J; junction bases unmatched: 6.

The chain is built from TRBV7-9 and TRBJ2-6; D may be TRBD1 (6 bases). Trimming removed 7 bases at V and 2 bases at J, with 21 bases between. CDR1 is SEHNR, CDR2 FQNEAQ, per germline (reference sequence). The CDR3 contains 18 residues. CDR3 nucleotides: TGTGCCAGCACCCCTCGGGCAGGGGTAAGCACTGGGGCCAACGTCCTGACTTTC. Translated, it gives CASTPRAGVSTGANVLTF. The variable domain in full, with the rest retrieved from reference TRBV7-9 and TRBJ2-6, is DTGVSQNPRHKITKRGQNVTFRCDPISEHNRLYWYRQTLGQGPEFLTYFQNEAQLEKSRLLSDRFSAERPKGSFSTLEIQRTEQGDSAMYLCASTPRAGVSTGANVLTFGAGSRLTVL.

In its sample, this clone was seen a few times. The J gene is TRBJ2-7, the V gene TRBV7-9, with 9 bases identical to TRBD1. The trim removed 4 bases at V and 5 bases at J, leaving 9 bases unmatched. The CDR3 consists of 15 residues. Germline loops: CDR1 SEHNR, CDR2 FQNEAQ (reference sequence). DNA for the CDR3: TGTGCCAGCAGCTCCTGGGGGGACAGGGACCACGAGCAGTACTTC. As protein: CASSSWGDRDHEQYF.

Only a few counts were recorded for this clone. The J gene is TRBJ2-1, the V gene TRBV11-3; the D gene is possibly TRBD1 (5 bases). Trimming removed 5 bases from V and 7 bases from J, with 9 bases in between. The V gene's germline CDR1 is SGHNT and CDR2 YENEEA. The CDR3 has 12 amino acids. CDR3 coding DNA: TGTGCCAGCAGCCTAAAGGGGAATGAGCAGTTCTTC. Translated, it gives CASSLKGNEQFF.

This clone appeared a single time. This sequence joins TRBV5-4 and TRBJ1-1; the D gene is possibly TRBD1 (5 bases). CDR1 is SGHNT and CDR2 is YYREEE in the germline V gene (reference sequence). V lost 4 bases and J lost 2, with 12 bases in between. CDR3 size: 14 residues. CDR3 nucleotide sequence: TGTGCCAGCAGCGTGGGGCCTATTAACACTGAAGCTTTCTTT. Its translation: CASSVGPINTEAFF.

The chain couples TRBV4-1 to TRBJ1-2, with D maybe TRBD1 (5 bases). Germline CDR1 is MGHRA and CDR2 is YSYEKL. The V gene lost 4 bases and the J gene lost 4 bases, with 22 bases spanning the gap. CDR3 length: 17 residues. As DNA, the CDR3 is TGCGCCAGCAGCCTCCTGGCGGTGTCAGGGACTGGCTATGGCTACACCTTC. Amino acids: CASSLLAVSGTGYGYTF.

The gene calls are TRBV4-1 and TRBJ2-1, with TRBD2 matching 9 bases. This CDR3 is 16 amino acids long. Unmatched junction bases numbered 11, after V lost 4 bases and J lost 7 bases. The germline V gene encodes CDR1 MGHRA and CDR2 YSYEKL. In DNA, the CDR3 is TGCGCCAGCAGCCTCAGACTAGCGGCAGATCGGAATGAGCAGTTCTTC. Translated: CASSLRLAADRNEQFF.

This chain connects TRBV4-1 to TRBJ1-2; TRBD1 might be the D (6 bases). Germline values: CDR1 MGHRA, CDR2 YSYEKL. The CDR3 sequence is 15 residues long. Trimming removed 5 bases from V and 4 bases from J, with 17 bases in between. The CDR3 bases are TGCGCCAGCAGCAGCCGTGGGGGGGGCATCTATGGCTACACCTTC. It encodes CASSSRGGGIYGYTF.

The J gene is TRBJ2-7, the V gene TRBV7-5; the D call TRBD2 from the table was never checked on the DNA. TRBV7-5 is assigned pseudogene status. The CDR3 extends over 15 amino acids. This chain's CDR3 is CASSLGGSGTYEQYF. The CDR3 DNA follows: TGTGCCAGCAGCTTAGGCGGGAGCGGGACCTACGAGCAGTACTTC.

V gene TRBV19 combines with J gene TRBJ2-5; the D gene is possibly TRBD1 (5 bases). CDR3 length: 14 residues. Trimming stripped 5 bases from V and 5 bases from J, with 15 bases between. Germline CDR1 and CDR2: LNHDA and SQIVND (reference sequence). As DNA, the CDR3 is TGTGCCAGTAGTGGTAGGGGCCGGACGGAGACCCAGTACTTC. It encodes CASSGRGRTETQYF.